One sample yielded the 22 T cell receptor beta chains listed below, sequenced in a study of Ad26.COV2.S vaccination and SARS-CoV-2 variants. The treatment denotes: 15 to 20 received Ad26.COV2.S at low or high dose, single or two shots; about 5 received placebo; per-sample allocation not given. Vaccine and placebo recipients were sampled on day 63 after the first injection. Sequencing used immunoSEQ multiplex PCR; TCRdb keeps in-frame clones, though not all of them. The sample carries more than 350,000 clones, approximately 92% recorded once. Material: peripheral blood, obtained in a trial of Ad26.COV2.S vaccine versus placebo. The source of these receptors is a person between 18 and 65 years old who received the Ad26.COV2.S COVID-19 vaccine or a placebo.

CDR3 bases: TGTGCCAGCAGCGTAGGACCGGGACTGGCCTACGAGCAGTACTTC. Translation: CASSVGPGLAYEQYF. The chain carries TRBV9 and TRBJ2-7; tentative D call: TRBD2 (6 bases). This CDR3 is 15 amino acids long. Trimming took off 0 bases at V and 2 bases at J, with 12 bases between the two ends. CDR1 is SGDLS, CDR2 YYNGEE, per germline.

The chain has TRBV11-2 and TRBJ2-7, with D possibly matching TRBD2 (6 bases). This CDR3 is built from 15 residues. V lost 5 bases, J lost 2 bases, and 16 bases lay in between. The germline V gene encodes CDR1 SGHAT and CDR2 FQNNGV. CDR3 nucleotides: TGTGCCAGCAGCGGGGGACTCCGGGATCCCTACGAGCAGTACTTC. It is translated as CASSGGLRDPYEQYF.

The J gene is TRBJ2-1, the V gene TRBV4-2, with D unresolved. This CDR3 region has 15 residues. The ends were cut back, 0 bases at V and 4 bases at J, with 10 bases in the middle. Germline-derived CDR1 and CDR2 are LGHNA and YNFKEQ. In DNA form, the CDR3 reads TGTGCCAGCAGCCAAGAAGGGAACGGGTACAATGAGCAGTTCTTC. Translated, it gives CASSQEGNGYNEQFF.

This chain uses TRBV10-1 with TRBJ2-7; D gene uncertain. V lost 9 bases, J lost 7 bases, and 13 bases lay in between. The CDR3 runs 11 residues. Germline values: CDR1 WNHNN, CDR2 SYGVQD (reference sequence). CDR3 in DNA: TGCGCCAGTCGGTCTTCGCGTGAGCAGTACTTC. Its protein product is CASRSSREQYF.

The CDR3 here is CASSQGSQGLGGGYTF. The CDR3 DNA reads TGCGCCAGCAGCCAAGGGTCGCAGGGCCTAGGAGGGGGCTACACCTTC. V gene TRBV4-1 combines with J gene TRBJ1-2; a possible D gene is TRBD1 (5 bases). V gave up 1 base and J gave up 8 bases, with 20 bases separating them. This CDR3 region has 16 residues. Germline V gene data show CDR1 as MGHRA and CDR2 as YSYEKL.

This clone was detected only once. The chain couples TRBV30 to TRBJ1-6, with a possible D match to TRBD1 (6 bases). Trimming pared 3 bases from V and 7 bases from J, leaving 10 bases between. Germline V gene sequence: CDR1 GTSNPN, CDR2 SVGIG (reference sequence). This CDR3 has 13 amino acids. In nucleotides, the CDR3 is TGTGCCTGGAGCCCTCAGGGGAATTCACCCCTCCACTTT. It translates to CAWSPQGNSPLHF. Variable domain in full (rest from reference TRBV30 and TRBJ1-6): SQTIHQWPATLVQPVGSPLSLECTVEGTSNPNLYWYRQAAGRGLQLLFYSVGIGQISSEVPQNLSASRPQDRQFILSSKKLLLSDSGFYLCAWSPQGNSPLHFGNGTRLTVT.

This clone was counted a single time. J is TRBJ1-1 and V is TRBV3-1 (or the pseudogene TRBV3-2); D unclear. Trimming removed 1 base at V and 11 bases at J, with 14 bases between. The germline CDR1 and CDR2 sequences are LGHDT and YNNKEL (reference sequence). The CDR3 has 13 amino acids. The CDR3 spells CASSQAVAGEAFF. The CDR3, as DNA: TGTGCCAGCAGCCAAGCCGTCGCGGGTGAGGCTTTCTTT.

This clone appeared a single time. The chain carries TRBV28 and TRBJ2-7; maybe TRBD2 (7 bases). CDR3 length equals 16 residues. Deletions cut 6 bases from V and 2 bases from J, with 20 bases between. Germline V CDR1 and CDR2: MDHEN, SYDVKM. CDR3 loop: CASRINLLGGAYEQYF. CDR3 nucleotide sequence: TGTGCCAGCAGGATTAATCTACTAGGGGGGGCCTACGAGCAGTACTTC.

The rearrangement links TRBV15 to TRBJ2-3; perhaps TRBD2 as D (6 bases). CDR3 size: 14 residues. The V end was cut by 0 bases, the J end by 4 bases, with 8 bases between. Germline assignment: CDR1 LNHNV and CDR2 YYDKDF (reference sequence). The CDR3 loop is CATSRELASDTQYF. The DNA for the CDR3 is TGTGCCACCAGCAGAGAACTAGCCTCAGATACGCAGTATTTT. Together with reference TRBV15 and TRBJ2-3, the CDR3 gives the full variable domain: DAMVIQNPRYQVTQFGKPVTLSCSQTLNHNVMYWYQQKSSQAPKLLFHYYDKDFNNEADTPDNFQSRRPNTSFCFLDIRSPGLGDTAMYLCATSRELASDTQYFGPGTRLTVL.

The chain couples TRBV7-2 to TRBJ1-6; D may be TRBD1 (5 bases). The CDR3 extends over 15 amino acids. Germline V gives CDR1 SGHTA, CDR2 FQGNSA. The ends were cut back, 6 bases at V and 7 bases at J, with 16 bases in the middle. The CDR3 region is CASSKRQTQNSPLHF. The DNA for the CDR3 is TGTGCCAGCAGTAAACGACAGACACAAAATTCACCCCTCCACTTT.

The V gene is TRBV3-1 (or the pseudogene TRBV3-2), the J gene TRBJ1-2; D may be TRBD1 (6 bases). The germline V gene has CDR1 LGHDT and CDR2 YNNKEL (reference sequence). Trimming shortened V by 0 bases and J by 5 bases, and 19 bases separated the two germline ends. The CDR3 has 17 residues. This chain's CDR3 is CASSQESLPQGAYGYTF. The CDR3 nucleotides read TGTGCCAGCAGCCAAGAGAGTCTGCCACAGGGTGCATATGGCTACACCTTC.

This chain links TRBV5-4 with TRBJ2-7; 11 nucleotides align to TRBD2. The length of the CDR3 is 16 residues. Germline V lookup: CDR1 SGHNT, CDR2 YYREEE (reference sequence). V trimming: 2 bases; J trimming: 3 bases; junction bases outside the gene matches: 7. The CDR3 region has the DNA TGTGCCAGCAGCTTAGGGCTAGCGGGAGGTAACTACGAGCAGTACTTC. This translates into CASSLGLAGGNYEQYF.

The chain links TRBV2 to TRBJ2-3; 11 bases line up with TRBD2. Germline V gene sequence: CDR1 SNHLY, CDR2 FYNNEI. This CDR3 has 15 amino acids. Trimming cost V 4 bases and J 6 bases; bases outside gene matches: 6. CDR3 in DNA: TGTGCCAGCAGTGTCTTAGCGGGGGGGAGGGATACGCAGTATTTT. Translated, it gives CASSVLAGGRDTQYF.

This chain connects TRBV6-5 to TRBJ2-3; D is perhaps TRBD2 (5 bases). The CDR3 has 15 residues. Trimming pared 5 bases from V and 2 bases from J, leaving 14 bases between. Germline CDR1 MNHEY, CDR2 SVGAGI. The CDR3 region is CASSRSGTLTDTQYF. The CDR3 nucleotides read TGTGCCAGCAGTCGGAGCGGAACCCTCACAGATACGCAGTATTTT.

CDR3 sequence reads: CASSISDRFGTQYF. The CDR3 DNA sequence: TGTGCCAGCAGCATATCGGACAGGTTCGGTACGCAGTATTTT. This sequence joins TRBV9 and TRBJ2-3; 7 nucleotides align to TRBD1. The CDR3 has 14 amino acids. V lost 4 bases and J lost 8; bases outside the gene matches: 10. Germline CDR1 is SGDLS and CDR2 is YYNGEE.

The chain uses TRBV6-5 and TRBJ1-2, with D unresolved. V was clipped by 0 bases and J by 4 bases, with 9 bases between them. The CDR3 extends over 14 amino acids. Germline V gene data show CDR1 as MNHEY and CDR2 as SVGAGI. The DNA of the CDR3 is TGTGCCAGCAGTTACTCCCGGACTTTCTATGGCTACACCTTC. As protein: CASSYSRTFYGYTF.

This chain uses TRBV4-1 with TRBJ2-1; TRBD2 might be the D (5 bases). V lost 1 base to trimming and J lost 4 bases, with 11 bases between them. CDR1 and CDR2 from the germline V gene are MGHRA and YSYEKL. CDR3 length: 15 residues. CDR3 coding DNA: TGCGCCAGCAGCCAAGTGGCTAGCACTTACAATGAGCAGTTCTTC. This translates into CASSQVASTYNEQFF.

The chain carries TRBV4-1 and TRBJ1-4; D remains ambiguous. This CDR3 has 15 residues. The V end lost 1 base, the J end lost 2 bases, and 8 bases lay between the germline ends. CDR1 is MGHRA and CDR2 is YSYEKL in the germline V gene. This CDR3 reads CASSQVIGTNEKLFF. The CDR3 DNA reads TGCGCCAGCAGCCAAGTTATAGGGACTAATGAAAAACTGTTTTTT.

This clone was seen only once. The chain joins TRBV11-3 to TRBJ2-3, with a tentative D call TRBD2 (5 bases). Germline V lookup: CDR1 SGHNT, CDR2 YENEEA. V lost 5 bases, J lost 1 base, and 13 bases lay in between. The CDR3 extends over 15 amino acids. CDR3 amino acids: CASSQAAEGTDTQYF. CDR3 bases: TGTGCCAGCAGCCAGGCAGCGGAGGGCACAGATACGCAGTATTTT.

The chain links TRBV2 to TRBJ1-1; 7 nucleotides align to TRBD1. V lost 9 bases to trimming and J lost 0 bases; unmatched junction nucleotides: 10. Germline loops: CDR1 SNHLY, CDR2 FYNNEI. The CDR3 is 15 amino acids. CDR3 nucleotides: TGTGCCAGAATACAGGGGCCTACACTGAACACTGAAGCTTTCTTT. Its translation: CARIQGPTLNTEAFF.

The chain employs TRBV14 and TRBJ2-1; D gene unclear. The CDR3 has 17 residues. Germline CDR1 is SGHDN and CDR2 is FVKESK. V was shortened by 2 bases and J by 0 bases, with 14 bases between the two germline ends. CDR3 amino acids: CASSQSPTTRSYNEQFF. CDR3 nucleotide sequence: TGTGCCAGCAGCCAATCCCCTACTACCCGCTCCTACAATGAGCAGTTCTTC.

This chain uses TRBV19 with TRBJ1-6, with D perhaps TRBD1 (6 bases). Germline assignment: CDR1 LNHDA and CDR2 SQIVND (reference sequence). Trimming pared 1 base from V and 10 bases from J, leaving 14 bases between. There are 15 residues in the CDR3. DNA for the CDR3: TGTGCCAGTAGTATAGGAGGGACAATCGGGTCACCCCTCCACTTT. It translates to CASSIGGTIGSPLHF.